These 7 T cell receptor beta chains came from one sample sequenced in a study of cytomegalovirus exposure and HLA in healthy donors (dated by TCRdb to 2017 to 2019). The receptor library was made with the immunoSEQ multiplex PCR assay. For the multiplex PCR, a mixture combining 60 forward primers for TCR Vbeta segments and 13 reverse primers for TCR Jbeta segments was used. TCRdb stores this immuneACCESS table with in-frame sequences only. Part of the clones is absent; in the studies checked, under half of the shortfall reflects unresolved V genes, and no reason is known for the rest. The sample includes about 140,000 clones, with 79% observed a single time. Clones ranked in the top ten supply 5% to 8.5% of the sample. Sequenced input: PBMCs. The source of these receptors is a man between 40 and 49 years old in good health and CMV-seropositive.

V gene TRBV6-4 combines with J gene TRBJ2-3, with TRBD1 as a possible D gene (6 bases). Germline values: CDR1 MRHNA, CDR2 SNTAGT. The V end was cut by 6 bases, the J end by 2 bases, with 15 bases between. This CDR3 comprises 15 residues. CDR3 protein: CASSLTGSPTDTQYF. CDR3 nucleotides: TGTGCCAGCAGCCTTACAGGGTCCCCCACAGATACGCAGTATTTT.

The J gene is TRBJ2-2, the V gene TRBV7-3; no definite D call. Germline V gene lookup returns CDR1 SGHTA and CDR2 FQGTGA. V gave up 5 bases and J gave up 5 bases, with 9 bases separating them. This CDR3 has 13 residues. The CDR3 nucleotides are TGTGCCAGCAGCCCCACTATAACCGGGGAGCTGTTTTTT. Its protein is CASSPTITGELFF.

This clone was detected only a few times. This rearrangement joins TRBV27 to TRBJ2-7; TRBD2 agrees at 11 bases. CDR1 is MNHEY and CDR2 is SMNVEV in the germline V gene (reference sequence). This CDR3 spans 14 amino acids. V was clipped by 4 bases and J by 5 bases; unmatched bases: 4. DNA for the CDR3: TGTGCCAGCAGTTCTAGCGGGAGGATCGACGAGCAGTACTTC. Encoded protein: CASSSSGRIDEQYF.

This clone was recorded only once. The chain combines TRBV5-1 with TRBJ2-3; D is perhaps TRBD1 (6 bases). This CDR3 region has 16 residues. With 4 bases removed from V and 8 bases from J, the gap between germline ends came to 23 bases. Looked up from germline, CDR1 is SGHRS and CDR2 is YFSETQ. The CDR3 sequence: CASSQWTAGQGITQYF. The CDR3 DNA sequence: TGCGCCAGCAGCCAATGGACAGCCGGGCAGGGGATTACGCAGTATTTT.

The chain uses TRBV6-5 and TRBJ1-4; D is uncertain. The CDR3 has 13 amino acids. Per germline, CDR1 MNHEY and CDR2 SVGAGI. The ends were cut back, 7 bases at V and 6 bases at J, with 12 bases in the middle. The CDR3 sequence is CASNGAKDEKLFF. Written as DNA, the CDR3 is TGTGCCAGCAACGGAGCAAAGGATGAAAAACTGTTTTTT.

The V call is TRBV7-3, the J call TRBJ2-2; TRBD2 aligns across 7 bases. Germline V gives CDR1 SGHTA, CDR2 FQGTGA. The CDR3 has 15 residues. V shed 6 bases and J 4 bases; nucleotides not matched to a gene: 8. The CDR3 is CASSPRGGSTGELFF. CDR3 DNA: TGTGCCAGCAGTCCACGCGGGGGAAGCACCGGGGAGCTGTTTTTT.

The chain employs TRBV5-6 and TRBJ2-7; D unresolved. Trimming cost V 4 bases and J 2 bases, with 7 bases left between them. The CDR3 length is 12 residues. Germline V CDR1 and CDR2: SGHDT, YYEEEE. CDR3 protein: CASSVTAYEQYF. The CDR3 bases are TGTGCCAGCAGCGTAACAGCCTACGAGCAGTACTTC.